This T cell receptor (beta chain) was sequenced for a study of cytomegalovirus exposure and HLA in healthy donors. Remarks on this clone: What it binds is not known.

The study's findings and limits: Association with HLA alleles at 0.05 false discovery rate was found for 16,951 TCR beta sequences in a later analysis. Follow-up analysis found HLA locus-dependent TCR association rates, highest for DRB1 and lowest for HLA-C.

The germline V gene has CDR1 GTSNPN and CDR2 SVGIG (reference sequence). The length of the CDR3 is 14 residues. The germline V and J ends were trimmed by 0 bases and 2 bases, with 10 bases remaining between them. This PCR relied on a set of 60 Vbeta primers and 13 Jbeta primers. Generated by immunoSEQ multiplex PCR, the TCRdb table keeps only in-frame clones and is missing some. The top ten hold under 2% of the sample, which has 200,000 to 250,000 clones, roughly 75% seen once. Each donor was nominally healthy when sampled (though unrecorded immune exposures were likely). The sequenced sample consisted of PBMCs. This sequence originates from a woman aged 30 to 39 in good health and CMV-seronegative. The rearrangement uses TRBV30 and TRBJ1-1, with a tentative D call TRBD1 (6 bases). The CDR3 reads CAWSVQGINTEAFF. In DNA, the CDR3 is TGTGCCTGGAGTGTACAGGGAATTAACACTGAAGCTTTCTTT.